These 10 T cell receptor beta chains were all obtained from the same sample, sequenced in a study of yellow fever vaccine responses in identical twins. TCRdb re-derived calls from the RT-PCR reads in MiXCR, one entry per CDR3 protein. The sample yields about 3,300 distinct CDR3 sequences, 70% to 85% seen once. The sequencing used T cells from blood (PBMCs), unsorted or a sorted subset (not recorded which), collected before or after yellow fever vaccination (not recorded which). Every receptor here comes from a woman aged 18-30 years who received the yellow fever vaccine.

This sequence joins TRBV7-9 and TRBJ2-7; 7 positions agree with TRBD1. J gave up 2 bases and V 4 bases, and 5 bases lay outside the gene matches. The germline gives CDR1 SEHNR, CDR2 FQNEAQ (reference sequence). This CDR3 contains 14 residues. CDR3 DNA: TGTGCCAGCAGCTCGACGACAGGGCCCTACGAGCAGTACTTC. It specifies CASSSTTGPYEQYF. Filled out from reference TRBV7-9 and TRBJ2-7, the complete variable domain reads DTGVSQNPRHKITKRGQNVTFRCDPISEHNRLYWYRQTLGQGPEFLTYFQNEAQLEKSRLLSDRFSAERPKGSFSTLEIQRTEQGDSAMYLCASSSTTGPYEQYFGPGTRLTVT.

The CDR3 bases are TGCAGCATACGGGACAGCTTTTCCTACGAGCAGTACTTC. Translation: CSIRDSFSYEQYF. The chain couples TRBV29-1 to TRBJ2-7, with 7 bases lining up with TRBD1. Germline trimming cut 8 bases from V and 1 base from J; bases unmatched to any gene: 8. Germline V gives CDR1 SQVTM, CDR2 ANQGSEA. This CDR3 contains 13 residues.

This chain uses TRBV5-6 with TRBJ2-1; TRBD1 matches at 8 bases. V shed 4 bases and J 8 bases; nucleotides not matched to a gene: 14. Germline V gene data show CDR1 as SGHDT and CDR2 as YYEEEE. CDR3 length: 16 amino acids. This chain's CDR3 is CASSLGQGDLRDEQFF. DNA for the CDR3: TGTGCCAGCAGCCTCGGACAGGGTGATCTTAGGGATGAGCAGTTCTTC.

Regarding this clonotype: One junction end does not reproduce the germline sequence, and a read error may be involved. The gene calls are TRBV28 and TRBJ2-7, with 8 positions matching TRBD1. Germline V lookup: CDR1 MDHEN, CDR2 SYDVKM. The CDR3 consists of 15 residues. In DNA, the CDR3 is TGTGCCAGCAGTTTAGTACAGGGGGTGCCCTACGAGCAGAACTTC. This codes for CASSLVQGVPYEQNF.

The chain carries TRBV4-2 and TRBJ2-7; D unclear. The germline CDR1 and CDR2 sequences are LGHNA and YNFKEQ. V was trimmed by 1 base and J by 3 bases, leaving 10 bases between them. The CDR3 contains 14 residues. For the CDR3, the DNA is TGTGCCAGCAGCCAAGTATCGACCAGCTACGAGCAGTACTTC. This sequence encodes CASSQVSTSYEQYF.

The CDR3 region is CASKNTEAFF. The CDR3, as DNA: TGTGCCAGCAAGAACACTGAAGCTTTCTTT. V and J are TRBV12-3 or TRBV12-4 and TRBJ1-1; D gene ambiguous. The CDR3 spans 10 residues. V shed 7 bases and J shed 1 base, with 1 base lying between them.

CDR3 nucleotide sequence: TGCAGTGCCCCGCAGGGCTCGTGGTACGAGCAGTACTTC. It is translated as CSAPQGSWYEQYF. The rearrangement uses TRBV20-1 and TRBJ2-7; maybe TRBD1 (5 bases). This CDR3 contains 13 residues. Deletions cut 6 bases from V and 4 bases from J, with 16 bases between. Germline CDR1 is DFQATT and CDR2 is SNEGSKA (reference sequence).

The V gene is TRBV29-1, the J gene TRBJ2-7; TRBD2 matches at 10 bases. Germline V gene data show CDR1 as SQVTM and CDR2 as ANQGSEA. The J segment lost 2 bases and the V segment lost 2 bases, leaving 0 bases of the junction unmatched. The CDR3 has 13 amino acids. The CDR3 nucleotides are TGCAGCGTTGAACTAGCGGGAGCCTACGAGCAGTACTTC. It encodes CSVELAGAYEQYF.

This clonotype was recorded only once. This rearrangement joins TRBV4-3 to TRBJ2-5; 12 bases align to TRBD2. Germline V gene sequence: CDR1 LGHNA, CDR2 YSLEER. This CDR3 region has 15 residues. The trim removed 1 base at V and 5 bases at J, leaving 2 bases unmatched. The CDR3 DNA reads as TGCGCCAGCAGCCAAGGACTAGCGGGAGTGGAGACCCAGTACTTC. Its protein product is CASSQGLAGVETQYF.

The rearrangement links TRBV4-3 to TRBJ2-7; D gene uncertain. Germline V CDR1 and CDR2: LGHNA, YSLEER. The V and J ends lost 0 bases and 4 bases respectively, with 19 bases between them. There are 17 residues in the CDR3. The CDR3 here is CASSQEGPLGGYYEQYF. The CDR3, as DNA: TGCGCCAGCAGCCAAGAAGGGCCCTTGGGTGGCTATTACGAGCAGTACTTC.